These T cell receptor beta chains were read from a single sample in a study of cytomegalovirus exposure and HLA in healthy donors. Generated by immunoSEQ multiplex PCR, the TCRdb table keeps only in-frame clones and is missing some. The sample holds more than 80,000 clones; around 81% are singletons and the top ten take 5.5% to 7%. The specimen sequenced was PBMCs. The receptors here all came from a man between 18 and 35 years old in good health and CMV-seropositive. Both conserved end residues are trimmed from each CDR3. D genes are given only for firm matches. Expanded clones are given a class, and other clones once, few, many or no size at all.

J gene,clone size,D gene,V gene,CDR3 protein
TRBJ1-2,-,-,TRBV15,ATSKSQMDGYT
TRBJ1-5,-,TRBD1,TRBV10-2,ASSESGQGAQPQH
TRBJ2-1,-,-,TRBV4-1,ASSQPPKSMPLYNEQF
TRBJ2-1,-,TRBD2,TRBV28,ASTREVTF
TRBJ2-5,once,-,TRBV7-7,ASSRDGFQETQY
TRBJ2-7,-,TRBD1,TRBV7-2,ASSSTGGSSYEQY
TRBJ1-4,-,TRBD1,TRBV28,ASSLDRTYEKLF
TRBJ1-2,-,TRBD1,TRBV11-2,ASSTTGTGVGYT
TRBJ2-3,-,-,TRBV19,ASSILEGTDTQY
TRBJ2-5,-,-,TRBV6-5,ASSYLAQETQY
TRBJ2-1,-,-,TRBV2,ASQTGGREGEQF
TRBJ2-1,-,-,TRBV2,ASSTGSSYNEQF
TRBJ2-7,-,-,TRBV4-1,ASSQEIGPGVLYEQY
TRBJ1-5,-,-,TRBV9,ASSVGGARQPQH
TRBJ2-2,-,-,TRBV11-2,ASSFRLAGELF
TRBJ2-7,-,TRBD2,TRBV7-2,ASSLLAGGGSYEQY
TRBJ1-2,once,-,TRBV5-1,ASSPSGGHYGYT
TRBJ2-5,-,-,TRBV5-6,ASSLSGSETQY
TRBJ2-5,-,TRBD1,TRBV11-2,ASSLDRTGAETQY
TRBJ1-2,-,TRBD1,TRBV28,ASSLFPRGLHYGYT
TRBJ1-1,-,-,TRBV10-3,AIRRPDRNTEAF
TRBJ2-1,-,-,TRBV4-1,ASSQEYRRSLSDEQF
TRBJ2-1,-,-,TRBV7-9,ASSLDMPSNEQF
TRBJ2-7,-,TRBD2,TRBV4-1,ASSQAGGPVEQY
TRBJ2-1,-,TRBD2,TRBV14,ASSPDSGVNEQF
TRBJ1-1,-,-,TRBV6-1,ASSGYSGTEAF
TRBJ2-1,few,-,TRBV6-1,ASMRDWSYNEQF
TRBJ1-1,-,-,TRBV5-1,ASSLVGRNTEAF
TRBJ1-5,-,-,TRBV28,ASSLFRQPQH
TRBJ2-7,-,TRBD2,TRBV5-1,ASSPTSGSYEQY
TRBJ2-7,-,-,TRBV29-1,SVEEVAGVSYEQY
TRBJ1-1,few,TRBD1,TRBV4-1,ASSQTQGGTEAF
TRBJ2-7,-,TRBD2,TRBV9,ASSVGLGREYEQY
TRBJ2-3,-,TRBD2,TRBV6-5,ASTPSGDGADTQY
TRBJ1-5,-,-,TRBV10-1,ARDLNRDSNQPQH
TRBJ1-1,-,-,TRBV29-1,SGSGTLNTEAF
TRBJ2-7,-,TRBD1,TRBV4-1,ASSLNVRTGGNEQY
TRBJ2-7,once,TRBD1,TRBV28,ASRATGTGLSYEQY
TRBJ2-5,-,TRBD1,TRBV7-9,ASSPRTGPRETQY
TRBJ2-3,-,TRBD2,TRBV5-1,ASSLGLAGADTQY
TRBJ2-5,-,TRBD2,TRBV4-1,ASSQEAGRAGGTQY
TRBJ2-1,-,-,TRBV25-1,ASMKVPEGNEQF
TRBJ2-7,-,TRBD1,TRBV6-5,ASSPGTGYEQY
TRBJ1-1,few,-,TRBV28,ASSLFGGHTEAF
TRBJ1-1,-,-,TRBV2,ASSVRGGGVNTEAF
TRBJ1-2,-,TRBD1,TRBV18,ASSQQDRGFNGYT
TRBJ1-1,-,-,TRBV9,ASSVGPGLNTEAF
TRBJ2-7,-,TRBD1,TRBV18,ASSPEGQGSAQY
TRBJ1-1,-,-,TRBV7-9,ASSLLLDTEAF
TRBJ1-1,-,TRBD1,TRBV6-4,ASSDGTGTEAF
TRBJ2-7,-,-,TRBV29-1,SVEGPNYEQY
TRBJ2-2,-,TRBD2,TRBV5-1,ASSLEPTSGRRGELF
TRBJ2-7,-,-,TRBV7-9,ASSVAGLGGEQY